The 10 T cell receptor beta chains listed next were all sequenced from one sample in a study of blood T cell repertoires in COVID-19. Method: immunoSEQ multiplex PCR; TCRdb's copy keeps in-frame clones and lacks some. The sample yields about 200,000 clones, approximately 73% seen once. Material for sequencing was PBMCs or T cells enriched from blood (not recorded which). The receptors come from a woman aged 50 to 60 with acute COVID-19.

J is TRBJ1-3 and V is TRBV4-3; D may be TRBD1 (6 bases). This CDR3 contains 17 residues. Germline assignment: CDR1 LGHNA and CDR2 YSLEER. V was cut by 1 base and J by 1 base, with 14 bases left in between. This CDR3 reads CASSQGHRAESGNTIYF. The DNA of the CDR3 is TGCGCCAGCAGCCAAGGACACAGGGCCGAGTCTGGAAACACCATATATTTT.

The chain carries TRBV7-3 and TRBJ1-1, with D tentatively TRBD1 (5 bases). Germline-derived CDR1 and CDR2 are SGHTA and FQGTGA. This CDR3 region has 13 residues. V gave up 5 bases and J gave up 6 bases, with 13 bases separating them. The CDR3 here is CASSPTWGAEAFF. Written as DNA, the CDR3 is TGTGCCAGCAGCCCCACGTGGGGGGCTGAAGCTTTCTTT.

This clone is a singleton in its sample. The rearrangement joins TRBV6-4 to TRBJ1-6; 7 nucleotides line up with TRBD1. The CDR3 length is 16 residues. Per the germline V gene, CDR1 is MRHNA and CDR2 is SNTAGT. V was pared by 6 bases and J by 4 bases, with 9 bases of the junction left unmatched. The CDR3 is CASRPGQRIYNSPLHF. CDR3 nucleotide sequence: TGTGCCAGCAGGCCGGGACAGCGAATTTATAATTCACCCCTCCACTTT.

This clone was counted a single time. The chain is built from TRBV19 and TRBJ2-3; TRBD1 agrees at 7 bases. Germline V gene data show CDR1 as LNHDA and CDR2 as SQIVND (reference sequence). Trimming at V came to 3 bases and at J to 6 bases, leaving 6 bases not matched to a gene. This CDR3 is built from 14 residues. The CDR3 nucleotides read TGTGCCAGTAGTATCGCGACAGGGTCGGATACGCAGTATTTT. Its protein product is CASSIATGSDTQYF.

The V gene is TRBV18, the J gene TRBJ1-6, with 11 bases lining up with TRBD1. Germline values: CDR1 KGHSH, CDR2 LQKENI. The CDR3 loop spans 15 amino acids. Trimming at V came to 6 bases and at J to 10 bases, leaving 8 bases not matched to a gene. As DNA, the CDR3 is TGTGCCAGCTCGGCGGACAGGGGGCGCATGTCACCCCTCCACTTT. Protein sequence: CASSADRGRMSPLHF.

CDR3 amino acids: CASGLAGDPTDTQYF. In nucleotides, the CDR3 is TGTGCCAGCGGCCTAGCGGGGGACCCCACAGATACGCAGTATTTT. The V call is TRBV3-1 (or the pseudogene TRBV3-2), the J call TRBJ2-3; 10 bases map to TRBD2. J lost 2 bases, V lost 8 bases, and 7 bases had no gene match. The CDR3 runs to 15 residues. Germline V gene data show CDR1 as LGHDT and CDR2 as YNNKEL (reference sequence).

The gene calls are TRBV5-4 and TRBJ1-5; maybe TRBD1 (5 bases). Trimming took 4 bases from V and 1 from J, leaving 15 bases between them. In germline, CDR1 is SGHNT, CDR2 YYREEE (reference sequence). This CDR3 has 16 residues. The CDR3 sequence: CASSRGGGGSNQPQHF. CDR3 DNA: TGTGCCAGCAGCCGGGGTGGGGGAGGAAGCAATCAGCCCCAGCATTTT.

The DNA for the CDR3 is TGTGCCAGCAGGGGACAGGGATCAGCCTATGGCTACACCTTC. Residues: CASRGQGSAYGYTF. The chain joins TRBV6-5 to TRBJ1-2, with 9 positions matching TRBD1. The junction had 6 bases not matched to a gene; V was cut back by 6 bases and J by 4 bases. Germline V gene data show CDR1 as MNHEY and CDR2 as SVGAGI. There are 14 residues in the CDR3.

The sample holds many counts of this clone. The rearrangement links TRBV19 to TRBJ1-1; 9 bases are shared with TRBD1. With 6 bases clipped from V and 4 bases from J, the junction kept 6 bases outside the gene matches. The CDR3 extends over 14 amino acids. CDR1 and CDR2 (germline): LNHDA, SQIVND (reference sequence). As DNA, the CDR3 is TGTGCCAGTAGCATGGGACAGGGAAGCACTGAAGCTTTCTTT. Residues: CASSMGQGSTEAFF.

The rearrangement links TRBV7-2 to TRBJ1-3; TRBD1 might be the D (5 bases). CDR3 length equals 15 residues. Germline V CDR1 and CDR2: SGHTA, FQGNSA. V shed 1 base and J shed 2 bases, with 9 bases lying between them. CDR3 DNA sequence: TGTGCCAGCAGCTTAGGATGGGGCCCTGGAAACACCATATATTTT. This sequence encodes CASSLGWGPGNTIYF.